This is a list of T cell receptor beta chains from one sample in a study of T cell responses to AZD1222 COVID-19 vaccine. The repertoire was sequenced with immunoSEQ multiplex PCR; TCRdb's copy has only in-frame clones and lacks some. The data hold tens of thousands of clones, with roughly 85% observed a single time. The source was peripheral blood, collected on day 0 of AZD1222 vaccination. Receptor source: an adult in good health. Both conserved end residues are part of each CDR3. The D gene is left open where the match is weak. Clone size, where shown, is once, few, many, or a class for clones that have expanded.

abundance,d_gene,v_gene,j_gene,CDR3nt,CDR3aa
-,TRBD1,TRBV11-3,TRBJ2-2,TGTGCCAGCAGCCTCCGACAGGGATCCCCCGGGGAGCTGTTTTTT,CASSLRQGSPGELFF
once,TRBD1,TRBV11-2,TRBJ2-7,TGTGCCAGCAGCTTAGGGGGACAGGGTGGGTTGTGGTTC,CASSLGGQGGLWF
-,-,TRBV3-1/TRBV3-2,TRBJ1-1,TGTGCCAGCAGCCAAGATGGGGTGGGGAACACTGAAGCTTTCTTT,CASSQDGVGNTEAFF
-,-,TRBV28,TRBJ2-7,TGTGCCAGCAGTCGTAACAGTTACGAGCAGTACTTC,CASSRNSYEQYF
-,TRBD2,TRBV19,TRBJ2-1,TGTGCCAGTAGTGCCTTGATACTAGCGGGAGCAGATAATGAGCAGTTCTTC,CASSALILAGADNEQFF
few,-,TRBV11-2,TRBJ2-7,TGTGCCAGCAGCTTAGAACAGGGAACCTACGAGCAGTACTTC,CASSLEQGTYEQYF
-,TRBD1,TRBV25-1,TRBJ1-3,TGTGCCAGCAGCGCACAGACAGGGGGCGGAAACACCATATATTTT,CASSAQTGGGNTIYF
few,-,TRBV7-9,TRBJ2-2,TGTGCCAGCAGCGACGGACAGAACACCGGGGAGCTGTTTTTT,CASSDGQNTGELFF
-,TRBD2,TRBV29-1,TRBJ2-3,TGCAGCGTTGATCGGACTAGCAGGAGCACAGATACGCAGTATTTT,CSVDRTSRSTDTQYF
-,-,TRBV15,TRBJ2-1,TGTGCCACCAGCTATTCAGGACTCTACAATGAGCAGTTCTTC,CATSYSGLYNEQFF
-,-,TRBV5-6,TRBJ2-1,TGTGCCAGCAGCTTAAGAGTTTTGGGTTTTGGTGAGCAGTTCTTC,CASSLRVLGFGEQFF
-,TRBD1,TRBV5-5,TRBJ1-2,TGTGCCAGCAGCTTGGGGTCAGGGGGCGACTATGGCTACACCTTC,CASSLGSGGDYGYTF
-,TRBD2,TRBV27,TRBJ2-5,TGTGCCAGCAGTCCAGGGACTAGCGGGTACCGGGAGACCCAGTACTTC,CASSPGTSGYRETQYF
-,-,TRBV28,TRBJ2-7,TGTGCCAGCAGCTCAGACAGTTACGAGCAGTACTTC,CASSSDSYEQYF
-,TRBD1,TRBV28,TRBJ2-7,TGTGCCAGCAGTCCATGGGACAGACCCTACGAGCAGTACTTC,CASSPWDRPYEQYF
-,TRBD1,TRBV5-1,TRBJ1-2,TGCGCCAGCAGCCCACAGGGGCATAACTATGGCTACACCTTC,CASSPQGHNYGYTF
-,TRBD1,TRBV3-1/TRBV3-2,TRBJ2-5,TGTGCCAGCAGCCTCTACAGGGGAGAGACCCAGTACTTC,CASSLYRGETQYF
-,-,TRBV7-3,TRBJ2-5,TGTGCCAGCAGCATTGGGGCAGGGTCGGAGACCCAGTACTTC,CASSIGAGSETQYF
-,-,TRBV28,TRBJ1-5,TGTGCCAGCAGTAGGCGAAACAATCAGCCCCAGCATTTT,CASSRRNNQPQHF
-,TRBD1,TRBV4-1,TRBJ2-7,TGCGCCAGCAGCCAAGGTCCCCCCGGGACAGGGGTGCAGTACTTC,CASSQGPPGTGVQYF
-,-,TRBV19,TRBJ1-5,TGTGCCAGTAGTATTCATTCGGGCCGATGGTCGATAGGCAATCAGCCCCAGCATTTT,CASSIHSGRWSIGNQPQHF
medium-sized,-,TRBV4-1,TRBJ1-1,TGCGCCAGCAGCCCCGGGTGGGGCCGAGCGGACACTGAAGCTTTCTTT,CASSPGWGRADTEAFF
-,-,TRBV6-5,TRBJ2-7,TGTGCCAGCAGAAAACAGGGAGGGGCTTCCTACGAGCAGTACTTT,CASRKQGGASYEQYF
once,-,TRBV29-1,TRBJ2-1,TGCAGCGTTCACGGCAGGGGCGCGGGTAATGAGCAGTTCTTC,CSVHGRGAGNEQFF
few,-,TRBV7-9,TRBJ2-5,TGTGCCAGCAGCTTAGTACCGGGGCGAGAGACCCAGTACTTC,CASSLVPGRETQYF
-,-,TRBV7-9,TRBJ1-2,TGTGCCAGCAGCTCAGACACGAAAGTGTGGGGCTACACCTTC,CASSSDTKVWGYTF
few,TRBD1,TRBV28,TRBJ2-7,TGTGCCAGCAGTTTAACCGGGACAGGGGTCCACGAGCAGTACTTC,CASSLTGTGVHEQYF
-,TRBD1,TRBV13,TRBJ2-3,TGTGCCAGCAGCAGACAGGGGAGCACAGATACGCAGTATTTT,CASSRQGSTDTQYF
once,-,TRBV6-5,TRBJ1-4,TGTGCCAGCAGAGAGGGATACGGAAAACTGTTTTTT,CASREGYGKLFF
-,TRBD2,TRBV7-2,TRBJ2-1,TGTGCCTCTACCGGGGGGGCTTATAATGAGCAGTTCTTC,CASTGGAYNEQFF
-,-,TRBV13,TRBJ1-1,TGTGCCAGCAGCTTAGTTTCGAAATGGGAAGCTTTCTTT,CASSLVSKWEAFF
-,TRBD2,TRBV18,TRBJ2-7,TGTGCCAGCTCACGCTCTAGCGGGGGGTACTACGAGCAGTACTTC,CASSRSSGGYYEQYF
-,-,TRBV27,TRBJ1-4,TGTGCCAGCAGTACCTTAGCAACTAATGAAAAACTGTTTTTT,CASSTLATNEKLFF
-,-,TRBV7-9,TRBJ2-1,TGTGCCAGCAGCCCCCAGGCCCAAACGCGTGAGCAGTTCTTC,CASSPQAQTREQFF
-,TRBD2,TRBV7-3,TRBJ2-1,TGTGCCAGCAGCCCAAGCGGGGGGGCCCTGCAGTTCTTC,CASSPSGGALQFF
-,-,TRBV5-6,TRBJ1-1,TGTGCCAGCAGCCAGGGGCTGGGGACTGAAGCTTTCTTT,CASSQGLGTEAFF
-,TRBD1,TRBV28,TRBJ1-5,TGTGCCAGCAGTTTACTCTCAGGGACAGCTTATAGCAATCAGCCCCAGCATTTT,CASSLLSGTAYSNQPQHF
once,-,TRBV30,TRBJ2-7,TGTGCCTGGAGTGTAGGTTCAGGGGTGCAGTACTTC,CAWSVGSGVQYF
-,-,TRBV15,TRBJ1-6,TGTGCCACGGGGGAGGGGAATTCACCCCTCCACTTT,CATGEGNSPLHF
-,-,TRBV5-1,TRBJ2-6,TGCGCCAGCAGCTTGTCAGGGTCTGGGGCCAACGTCCTGACTTTC,CASSLSGSGANVLTF
-,-,TRBV5-6,TRBJ1-2,TGTGCCAGCAGCCCAGGACCAGGAGGCAACTATGGCTACACCTTC,CASSPGPGGNYGYTF
-,-,TRBV14,TRBJ2-7,TGTGCCAGCAGCCAAGTCGAGACATTCCTTGGGCAGTACTTC,CASSQVETFLGQYF
-,-,TRBV19,TRBJ2-7,TGTGCCAGTAGTACCTGGTGGACGTACGAGCAGTACTTC,CASSTWWTYEQYF
-,-,TRBV28,TRBJ1-5,TGTGCCATCGGCCCGGGGGAGCCCCAGCATTTT,CAIGPGEPQHF
-,-,TRBV28,TRBJ1-2,TGTGCCAGCAGGGGTGCGACCGAACACTATGGCTACACCTTC,CASRGATEHYGYTF
-,-,TRBV27,TRBJ2-2,TGTGCCAGCAGTTTCTCAGGGATAATCACCGGGGAGCTGTTTTTT,CASSFSGIITGELFF